This is a list of T cell receptor beta chains from one sample in a study of cytomegalovirus exposure and HLA in healthy donors. Sequenced by immunoSEQ multiplex PCR; TCRdb stores in-frame clones only, minus some. The sample lists approximately 200,000 clones; 65% to 80% were seen once. The sample was PBMCs. Receptors were obtained from a man in his forties in good health and CMV-seronegative. Both conserved end residues are part of each CDR3. D genes are given only for firm matches. A clone size is listed for some rows: how often the clone was seen (once, few, many), or a class if it is expanded.

j_gene,len,v_gene,abundance,d_gene,CDR3aa,CDR3nt
TRBJ1-3,15,TRBV7-9,-,-,CASSLVPSSGNTIYF,TGCGCCAGCAGCTTAGTCCCCAGCTCTGGAAACACCATATATTTT
TRBJ1-2,15,TRBV11-2,few,-,CASSLGRPLGTADTF,TGTGCCAGCAGCTTAGGGAGGCCTCTGGGGACTGCCGACACCTTC
TRBJ1-1,14,TRBV19,-,-,CASSMVQGRTEAFF,TGTGCCAGTAGTATGGTTCAGGGTCGCACTGAAGCTTTCTTT
TRBJ1-1,17,TRBV14,-,-,CASHTQATGVTTDGAFF,TGTGCCAGCCACACCCAAGCGACAGGCGTAACCACTGATGGAGCTTTCTTT
TRBJ2-4,13,TRBV6-5,-,-,CASSDNRENIQYF,TGTGCCAGCAGTGACAACAGGGAGAACATTCAGTACTTC
TRBJ1-5,15,TRBV9,few,-,CASSVGGGGNQPQHF,TGTGCCAGCAGCGTAGGAGGGGGTGGCAATCAGCCCCAGCATTTT
TRBJ2-3,14,TRBV7-9,-,-,CASGRGGPTDTQYF,TGTGCCTCCGGTAGGGGGGGCCCCACAGATACGCAGTATTTT
TRBJ1-4,15,TRBV2,once,-,CASSERGSGNEKLFF,TGTGCCAGCAGTGAAAGGGGGTCCGGTAATGAAAAACTGTTTTTT
TRBJ1-2,15,TRBV6-5,-,TRBD1,CASSYSGQGVGGYTF,TGTGCCAGCAGTTACTCTGGGCAGGGGGTTGGTGGCTACACCTTC
TRBJ2-2,17,TRBV27,-,-,CASSLGYQAGPTGELFF,TGTGCCAGCAGTTTAGGATACCAGGCAGGCCCTACCGGGGAGCTGTTTTTT
TRBJ2-3,14,TRBV2,-,TRBD1,CASSSGQGTDTQYF,TGTGCCAGCAGTTCGGGACAGGGGACAGATACGCAGTATTTT
TRBJ2-5,13,TRBV27,-,-,CASSLSRGETQYF,TGTGCCAGCAGTTTATCAAGGGGTGAGACCCAGTACTTC
TRBJ1-2,16,TRBV5-4,-,-,CASSLAGTSPHYGYTF,TGTGCCAGCAGCTTGGCGGGGACAAGCCCCCACTATGGCTACACCTTC
TRBJ1-4,15,TRBV9,-,-,CASSVAGTTNEKLFF,TGTGCCAGCAGCGTCGCAGGAACAACTAATGAAAAACTGTTTTTT
TRBJ2-2,14,TRBV4-3,few,TRBD2,CASSVRLATGELFF,TGCGCCAGCAGCGTTAGACTAGCAACCGGGGAGCTGTTTTTT
TRBJ2-2,14,TRBV30,-,TRBD2,CAWGSSGVTGELFF,TGTGCCTGGGGCTCTAGCGGGGTCACCGGGGAGCTGTTTTTT
TRBJ2-2,13,TRBV4-1,-,-,CASSLRSTGELFF,TGCGCCAGCAGCCTTAGGAGCACCGGGGAGCTGTTTTTT
TRBJ2-3,14,TRBV5-8,-,TRBD2,CASRPGGGTDTQYF,TGTGCCAGCAGGCCGGGAGGGGGGACAGATACGCAGTATTTT
TRBJ2-7,16,TRBV4-1,-,-,CASSQGVNQATYEQYF,TGCGCCAGCAGCCAAGGGGTAAACCAAGCGACCTACGAGCAGTACTTC
TRBJ2-5,17,TRBV4-1,-,-,CASSHKSRVRGKETQYF,TGCGCCAGCAGCCACAAAAGCCGGGTCCGGGGGAAGGAGACCCAGTACTTC
TRBJ2-1,13,TRBV9,-,-,CASSVGGDNEQFF,TGTGCCAGCAGCGTAGGAGGCGACAATGAGCAGTTCTTC
TRBJ1-2,15,TRBV28,-,-,CASTRGGWSVYGYTF,TGTGCCAGCACGCGCGGGGGGTGGAGTGTCTATGGCTACACCTTC